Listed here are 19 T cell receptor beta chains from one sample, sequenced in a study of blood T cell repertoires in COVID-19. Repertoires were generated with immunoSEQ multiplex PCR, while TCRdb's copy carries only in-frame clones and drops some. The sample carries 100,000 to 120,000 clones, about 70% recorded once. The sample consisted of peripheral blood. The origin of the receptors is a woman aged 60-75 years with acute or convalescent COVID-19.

CDR3 DNA sequence: TGTGCCAGCAGCCCAGATTACAGGGCTAGACAGCCCCAGCATTTT. Translated: CASSPDYRARQPQHF. The rearrangement joins TRBV9 to TRBJ1-5, with TRBD1 as a possible D gene (6 bases). The CDR3 has 15 residues. Germline CDR1 reads SGDLS; CDR2 reads YYNGEE. Trimming shortened V by 4 bases and J by 7 bases, and 18 bases separated the two germline ends.

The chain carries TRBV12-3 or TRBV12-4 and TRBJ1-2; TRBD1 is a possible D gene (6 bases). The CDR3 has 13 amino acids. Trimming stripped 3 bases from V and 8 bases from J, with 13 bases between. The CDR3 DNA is TGTGCCAGCAGTTTGGGGACAAGTATCGGCTACACCTTC. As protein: CASSLGTSIGYTF.

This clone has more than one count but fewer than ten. The CDR3 region has the DNA TGTGCCAGCAGCTTATCAGGGGGGTCCACTGAAGCTTTCTTT. Translation gives CASSLSGGSTEAFF. This rearrangement joins TRBV11-1 to TRBJ1-1, with 7 bases matching TRBD1. CDR1 and CDR2 (germline): SGHAT, FQDESV (reference sequence). The V gene end was trimmed by 2 bases and the J gene end by 4 bases; junction bases not matched to a gene: 4. The CDR3 sequence is 14 residues long.

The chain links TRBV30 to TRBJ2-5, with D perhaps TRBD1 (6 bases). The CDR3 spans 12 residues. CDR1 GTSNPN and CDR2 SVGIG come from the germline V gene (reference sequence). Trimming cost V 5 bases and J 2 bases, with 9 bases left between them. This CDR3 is CAWDQGQETQYF. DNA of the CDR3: TGTGCCTGGGACCAGGGGCAAGAGACCCAGTACTTC.

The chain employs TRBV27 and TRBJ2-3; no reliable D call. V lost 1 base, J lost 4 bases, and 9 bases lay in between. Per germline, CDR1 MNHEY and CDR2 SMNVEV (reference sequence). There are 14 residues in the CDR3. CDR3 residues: CASSLFSSPDTQYF. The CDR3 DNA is TGTGCCAGCAGTTTATTTTCGAGCCCAGATACGCAGTATTTT.

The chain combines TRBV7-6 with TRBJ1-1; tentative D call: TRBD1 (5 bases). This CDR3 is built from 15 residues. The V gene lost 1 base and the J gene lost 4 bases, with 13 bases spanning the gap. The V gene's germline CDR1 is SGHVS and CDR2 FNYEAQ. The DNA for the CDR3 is TGTGCCAGCAGCTTAGGTACTCGGGGACTCACTGAAGCTTTCTTT. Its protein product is CASSLGTRGLTEAFF.

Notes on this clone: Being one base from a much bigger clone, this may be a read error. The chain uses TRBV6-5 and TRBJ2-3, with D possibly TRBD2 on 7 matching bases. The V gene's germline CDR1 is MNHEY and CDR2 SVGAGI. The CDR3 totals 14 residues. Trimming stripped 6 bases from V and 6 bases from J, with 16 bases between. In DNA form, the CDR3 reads TGTGCCAGCAGGTGGGGGGGGCCGGGGGATACGCAGTATTTT. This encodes CASRWGGPGDTQYF.

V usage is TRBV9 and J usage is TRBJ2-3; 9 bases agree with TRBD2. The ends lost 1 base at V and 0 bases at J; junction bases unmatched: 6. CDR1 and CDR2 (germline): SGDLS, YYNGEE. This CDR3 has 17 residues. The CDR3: CASSVLKTSGSTDTQYF. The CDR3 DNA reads TGTGCCAGCAGCGTACTTAAGACTAGCGGAAGCACAGATACGCAGTATTTT.

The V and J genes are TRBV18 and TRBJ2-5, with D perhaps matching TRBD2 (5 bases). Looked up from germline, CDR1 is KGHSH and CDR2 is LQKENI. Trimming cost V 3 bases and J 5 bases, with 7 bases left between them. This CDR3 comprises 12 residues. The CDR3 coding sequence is TGTGCCAGCTCACCTAGCGAGGAGACCCAGTACTTC. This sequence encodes CASSPSEETQYF.

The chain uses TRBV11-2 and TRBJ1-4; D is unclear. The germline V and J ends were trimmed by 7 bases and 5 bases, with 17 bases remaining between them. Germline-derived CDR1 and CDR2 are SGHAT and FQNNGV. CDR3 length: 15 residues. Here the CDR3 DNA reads TGTGCCAGCACGCCGAGGTCGGGAGGGAATGAAAAACTGTTTTTT. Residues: CASTPRSGGNEKLFF.

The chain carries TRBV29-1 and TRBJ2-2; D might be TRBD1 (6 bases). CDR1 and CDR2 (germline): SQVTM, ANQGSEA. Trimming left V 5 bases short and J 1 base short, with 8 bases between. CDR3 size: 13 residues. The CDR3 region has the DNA TGCAGCGTTCCCAGGGGGAACACCGGGGAGCTGTTTTTT. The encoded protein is CSVPRGNTGELFF.

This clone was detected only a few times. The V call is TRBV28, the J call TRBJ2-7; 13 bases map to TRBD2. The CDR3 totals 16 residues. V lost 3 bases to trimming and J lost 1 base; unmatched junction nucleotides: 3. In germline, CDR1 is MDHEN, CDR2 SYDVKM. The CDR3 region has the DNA TGTGCCAGCAGTTTGGGGACTAGCGGGGCGTCCTACGAGCAGTACTTC. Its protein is CASSLGTSGASYEQYF.

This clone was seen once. The CDR3 coding sequence is TGTGCCTGGAGCGGGAACACCGGGGAGCTGTTTTTT. It codes for CAWSGNTGELFF. This rearrangement joins TRBV30 to TRBJ2-2; D gene uncertain. Trimming left V 3 bases short and J 1 base short, with 3 bases between. Germline lookup yields CDR1 GTSNPN and CDR2 SVGIG (reference sequence). The CDR3 consists of 12 residues.

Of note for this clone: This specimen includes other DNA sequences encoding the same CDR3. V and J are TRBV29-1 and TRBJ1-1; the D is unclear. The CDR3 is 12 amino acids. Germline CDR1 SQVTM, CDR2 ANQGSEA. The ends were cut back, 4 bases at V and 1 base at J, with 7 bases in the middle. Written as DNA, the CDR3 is TGCAGCGTTGCCTGGGCGAACACTGAAGCTTTCTTT. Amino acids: CSVAWANTEAFF.

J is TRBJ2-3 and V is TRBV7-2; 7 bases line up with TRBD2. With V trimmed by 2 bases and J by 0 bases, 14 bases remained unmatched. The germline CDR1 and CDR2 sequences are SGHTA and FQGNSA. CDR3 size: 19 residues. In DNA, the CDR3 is TGTGCCAGCAGCTTATATACCCAGGGAGCGGGGTCTAGCACAGATACGCAGTATTTT. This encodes CASSLYTQGAGSSTDTQYF.

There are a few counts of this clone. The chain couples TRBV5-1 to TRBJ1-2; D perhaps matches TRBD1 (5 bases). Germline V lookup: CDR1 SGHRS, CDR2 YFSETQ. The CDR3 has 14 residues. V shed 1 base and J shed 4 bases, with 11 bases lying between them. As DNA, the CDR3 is TGCGCCAGCAGCTTGAATCGACAGAGCTATGGCTACACCTTC. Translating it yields CASSLNRQSYGYTF.

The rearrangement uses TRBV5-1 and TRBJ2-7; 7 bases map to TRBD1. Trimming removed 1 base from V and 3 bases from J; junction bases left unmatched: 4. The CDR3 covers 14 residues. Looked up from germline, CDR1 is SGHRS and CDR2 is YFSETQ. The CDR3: CASSLSGTDYEQYF. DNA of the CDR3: TGCGCCAGCAGCTTGTCGGGGACAGACTACGAGCAGTACTTC.

CDR3 nucleotides: TGTGCCAGCAGTTACCGGACAGATGACTCTGGAAACACCATATATTTT. Encoded protein: CASSYRTDDSGNTIYF. The V and J genes are TRBV6-5 and TRBJ1-3, with D tentatively TRBD1 (6 bases). Looked up from germline, CDR1 is MNHEY and CDR2 is SVGAGI. Trimming took 2 bases from V and 0 from J, leaving 11 bases between them. The CDR3 is 16 residues long.

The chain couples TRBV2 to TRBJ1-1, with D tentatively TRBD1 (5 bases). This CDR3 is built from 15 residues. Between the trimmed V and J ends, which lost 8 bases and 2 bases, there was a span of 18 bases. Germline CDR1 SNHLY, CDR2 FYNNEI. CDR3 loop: CASAAGLQFNTEAFF. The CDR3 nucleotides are TGTGCCAGCGCAGCAGGGTTACAGTTTAACACTGAAGCTTTCTTT.